This TCR beta chain was recovered during a study of technical replicates of blood from four donors. The protocol was immunoSEQ multiplex PCR, while the TCRdb copy is restricted to in-frame clones and leaves out a portion. Here the sample spans fewer than 95,000 clones, 94% being singletons. CDR3 length: 15 residues. The V end lost 0 bases, the J end lost 4 bases, and 11 bases lay between the germline ends. Per the germline V gene, CDR1 is SGDLS and CDR2 is YYNGEE. The V gene is TRBV9, the J gene TRBJ2-1, with a weak D call TRBD2 (6 bases). This sequence originates from a human donor in good health. The source material was T cells isolated from PBMCs. The CDR3 DNA is TGTGCCAGCAGCGTAGTTGGGACTCCATACAATGAGCAGTTCTTC. It is translated as CASSVVGTPYNEQFF.